Described below is a single T cell receptor (beta chain) sequence and its context. Its antigen is currently not known. Base qualities are not provided; no much larger clone lies one nucleotide away. The sample originates from a study of PD-L1 blockade in urothelial cancer (dated by TCRdb to 2016 to 2017). Study-level background: Every patient began therapy in 2014 and was given atezolizumab 1,200 mg intravenously every 3 weeks. About 90% of the roughly 29 patients were identified as males with urothelial cancer of bladder origin, and a prior smoking history was reported by 18 of 29 patients. An ECOG performance status of 0 or 1 was recorded for the patients, and 0 to 3 prior chemotherapy regimens had been received by the patients. Blood samples were analyzed 3 weeks after the start of treatment (second dose) and 6 weeks after the start of treatment. Blood samples yielded a median of 141,255 T cells and around 80,000 unique TCRs, with median clonality 0.080. The study was an exploratory multi-omic analysis of somatic, immune and clinical correlates of response to PD-L1 blockade with atezolizumab in urothelial cancer. Pretreatment tumor samples and matched peripheral blood, collected serially before and after atezolizumab treatment, underwent TCR sequencing. Progression-free survival longer than 6 months counted as durable clinical benefit, and TCR features were additionally tested against both progression-free and overall survival. In the same patients, pretreatment tumors underwent whole exome sequencing and RNA sequencing in addition to TCR sequencing. Durable clinical benefit was achieved by nine patients but not by the remaining 20. Over 28 patients had pretreatment blood TCR-seq, about 25 had at least one posttreatment blood collection, and about 25 had tumor TCR-seq. The paper as a whole reports these results and caveats: Because the sample size was small (n ≈ 28) and many of the analyses were exploratory, the results are meant to be hypothesis-generating. Greater expansion of tumor-associated TCR clones in peripheral blood 3 weeks after the start of treatment was observed in patients with durable benefit (n of about 24, p = 0.022). A pretreatment peripheral blood TCR clonality below the median was linked to improved progression-free and overall survival.

Its CDR3 holds 14 amino acids, cysteine through phenylalanine. The retained sequence is limited to the CDR3, 42 bases, with the frame set at the first base. V ends up 4 bases short and J 6 bases short, with an unmatched junction base count of 10. CDR1 SGHRS and CDR2 YFSETQ were looked up in the germline V gene. To estimate absolute template abundance from read counts, synthetic TCR analog templates were spiked into each PCR. The immunoSEQ assay was used to amplify TCRbeta CDR3 regions from genomic DNA with bias-controlled V and J gene primers. Rearranged TCRbeta segments were sequenced at approximately 20X coverage. Per the source publication's procedure: Clustering was used to correct sequencing errors, and CDR3s were annotated against IMGT so that V, D and J genes could be assigned. Downstream analyses used only productive TCRbeta rearrangements and left out out-of-frame or stop-codon sequences. Clonality was computed as one minus Shannon entropy normalized by the log of the number of unique productive sequences. Clones differing between time points or between blood and tumor were identified by Fisher's exact test with Benjamini-Hochberg correction at adjusted p below 0.01. TCRdb stores this immuneACCESS table with in-frame sequences only. Part of the clones is absent; in the studies checked, under half of the shortfall reflects unresolved V genes, and no reason is known for the rest. V and J calls and clone size are given by that table; D and trimming were obtained from the DNA. The sample yields about 50,000 clones; less than 85% were counted once. The ten most abundant clones make up roughly a tenth of the sample.

In the paper's terms, the time point label means: pretreatment peripheral blood. The cohort included 29 patients with locally advanced or metastatic urothelial carcinoma who were treated at Memorial Sloan Kettering on a trial protocol. Peripheral blood mononuclear cells were collected pretreatment and during treatment, with between 1 and 8 total time points per patient. The Qiagen DNeasy Blood extraction kit was used to purify genomic DNA from total PBMCs and tumor samples. PBMCs were collected pretreatment and during treatment and were isolated and stored as previously described. This sequence was found in a man between 65 and 85 years old with urothelial cancer. The sample here was PBMCs, taken around atezolizumab (anti-PD-L1) treatment. The V and J genes are TRBV5-1 and TRBJ2-7, with TRBD2 matching 7 junction bases. In nucleotides, the sequence is TGCGCCAGCAGCCCAAGGACTAGTGGGGGCGAGCAGTACTTC. It specifies CASSPRTSGGEQYF.